The clone carrying this T cell receptor beta chain was picked up a small number of times. Antigen: not known. Germline V gene lookup returns CDR1 MGHRA and CDR2 YSYEKL. Trimming shortened V by 7 bases and J by 0 bases, and 15 bases separated the two germline ends. This CDR3 has 16 residues. Patients showing uncontrolled infection, other autoimmune disease, pregnancy or lactation were ineligible. This sample stems from a study of T cells in Graves' hyperthyroidism and ophthalmopathy. General study results and limits: A 13 V-J signature model discriminated ophthalmopathy versus stable hyperthyroidism.

RNA transcripts yielded amplified TCR beta CDR3 regions. TCR CDR3 underwent first-round RT-PCR with the HTBI primer set. TCRdb ran MiXCR on the multiplex PCR reads and lists one entry per CDR3 protein. The profile shows 300,000 to 450,000 distinct CDR3 sequences, roughly 14% of them singletons. This clonotype was sampled from a woman aged 18-29 years with Graves' hyperthyroidism that later progressed to Graves' ophthalmopathy. The V call is TRBV4-1, the J call TRBJ2-2; D is perhaps TRBD1 or TRBD2 (5 bases each). The source material was blood. CDR3 region: CASKEPGRSNTGELFF. CDR3 sequence (DNA): TGCGCCAGCAAAGAACCGGGACGATCGAACACCGGGGAGCTGTTTTTT.